This T cell receptor (beta chain) was sequenced in a study of cytotoxic CD8 clonotypes in ibrutinib-treated CLL. The germline CDR1 and CDR2 sequences are MNHEY and SMNVEV (reference sequence). This CDR3 contains 13 residues. Trimming stripped 2 bases from V and 3 bases from J, with 5 bases between. Repertoires were generated with immunoSEQ multiplex PCR, while TCRdb's copy carries only in-frame clones and drops some. Here the sample spans around 310,000 clones, 80% being singletons. V gene TRBV27 combines with J gene TRBJ1-5, with D hard to call. The sequences come from PBMCs, collected before ibrutinib treatment. This sequence originates from a human donor with chronic lymphocytic leukemia. The CDR3 protein is CASSLRDNQPQHF. DNA for the CDR3: TGTGCCAGCAGTTTAAGGGACAATCAGCCCCAGCATTTT.